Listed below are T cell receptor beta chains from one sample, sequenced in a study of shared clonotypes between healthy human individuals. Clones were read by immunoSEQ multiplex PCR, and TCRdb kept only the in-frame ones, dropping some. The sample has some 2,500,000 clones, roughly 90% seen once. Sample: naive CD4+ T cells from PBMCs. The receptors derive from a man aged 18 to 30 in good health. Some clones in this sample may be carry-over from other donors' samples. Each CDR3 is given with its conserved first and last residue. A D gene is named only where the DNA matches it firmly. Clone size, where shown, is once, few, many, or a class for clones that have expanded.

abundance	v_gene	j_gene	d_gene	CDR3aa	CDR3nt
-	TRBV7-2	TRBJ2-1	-	CASTLFQGRSEQFF	TGTGCCAGCACGTTGTTCCAGGGGAGGAGTGAGCAGTTCTTC
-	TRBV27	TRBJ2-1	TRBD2	CASSWETSGGNNEQFF	TGTGCCAGCAGTTGGGAGACTAGCGGCGGTAACAATGAGCAGTTCTTC
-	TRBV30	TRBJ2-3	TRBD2	CAWSRLAGGSTDTQYF	TGTGCCTGGAGTCGACTAGCGGGAGGGAGCACAGATACGCAGTATTTT
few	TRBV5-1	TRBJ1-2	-	CASSLAGTYGYTF	TGCGCCAGCAGCTTGGCAGGGACCTATGGCTACACCTTC
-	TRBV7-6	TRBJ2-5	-	CASSSRGRETQYF	TGTGCCAGCAGCTCTAGGGGTCGAGAGACCCAGTACTTC
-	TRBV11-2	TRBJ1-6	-	CASSLAAYSPLHF	TGTGCCAGCAGCTTAGCGGCGTATTCACCCCTCCACTTT
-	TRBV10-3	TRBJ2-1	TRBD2	CAISTSGSYYNEQFF	TGTGCCATCAGCACTAGCGGGAGTTACTACAATGAGCAGTTCTTC
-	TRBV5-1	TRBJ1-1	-	CASSWDDRMNTEAFF	TGCGCCAGCAGCTGGGACGACAGAATGAACACTGAAGCTTTCTTT
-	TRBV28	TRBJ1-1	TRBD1	CASSSPGGARAFF	TGTGCCAGCAGTTCTCCAGGGGGCGCTAGAGCTTTCTTT
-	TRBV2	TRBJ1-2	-	CASTPSLGAGYTF	TGTGCCAGCACCCCTTCGCTGGGGGCTGGCTACACCTTC
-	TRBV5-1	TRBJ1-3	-	CASSLGGPGNTIYF	TGCGCCAGCAGCTTGGGGGGGCCTGGAAACACCATATATTTT
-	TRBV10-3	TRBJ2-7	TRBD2	CAIRGSGEEPYEQYF	TGTGCCATCAGGGGGAGCGGGGAGGAGCCCTACGAGCAGTACTTC
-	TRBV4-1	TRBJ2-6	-	CASSQASGVPGANVLTF	TGCGCCAGCAGCCAAGCCTCTGGGGTGCCTGGGGCCAACGTCCTGACTTTC
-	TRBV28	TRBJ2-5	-	CASSFPGPGAPQYF	TGTGCCAGCAGTTTCCCGGGCCCCGGGGCCCCCCAGTACTTC
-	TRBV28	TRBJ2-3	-	CASSSVTDTQYF	TGTGCCAGCAGTTCTGTCACAGATACGCAGTATTTT
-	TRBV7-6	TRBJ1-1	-	CASSLGLGLMNTEAFF	TGTGCCAGCAGCTTAGGGCTGGGACTGATGAACACTGAAGCTTTCTTT
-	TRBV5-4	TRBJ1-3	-	CASSSPGQASSGNTIYF	TGTGCCAGCAGCTCCCCGGGGCAGGCCAGCTCTGGAAACACCATATATTTT
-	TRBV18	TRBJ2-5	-	CASSPRAGEETQYF	TGTGCCAGCTCACCACGGGCAGGGGAAGAGACCCAGTACTTC
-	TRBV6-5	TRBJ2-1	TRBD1	CASSYRGTGRSNEQFF	TGTGCCAGCAGTTACCGTGGGACAGGGCGATCCAATGAGCAGTTCTTC
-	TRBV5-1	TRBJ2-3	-	CASSRTVPSTDTQYF	TGCGCCAGCAGCCGGACAGTCCCTAGCACAGATACGCAGTATTTT
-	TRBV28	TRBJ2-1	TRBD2	CASSSPGTSGYNEQFF	TGTGCCAGCAGCTCCCCGGGGACTAGCGGCTACAATGAGCAGTTCTTC
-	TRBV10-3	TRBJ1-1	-	CAISESGVRAEAFF	TGTGCCATCAGTGAGTCAGGGGTCAGGGCTGAAGCTTTCTTT
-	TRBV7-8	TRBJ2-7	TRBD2	CAGSRLAGEDRYF	TGTGCCGGCTCCAGACTAGCGGGAGAGGATAGGTACTTC
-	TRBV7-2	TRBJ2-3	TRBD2	CASSPRGSGSRTDTQYF	TGTGCCAGCAGCCCTAGAGGGAGCGGGAGTAGGACAGATACGCAGTATTTT
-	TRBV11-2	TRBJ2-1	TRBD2	CASSFSAGGNEQFF	TGTGCCAGCAGCTTCTCAGCGGGAGGCAATGAGCAGTTCTTC
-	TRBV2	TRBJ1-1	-	CARHKLPNTEAFF	TGTGCCAGACATAAGCTACCGAACACTGAAGCTTTCTTT
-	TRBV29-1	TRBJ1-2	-	CSAELRPGHLNYGYTF	TGCAGCGCTGAACTCCGTCCGGGACACCTCAACTATGGCTACACCTTC
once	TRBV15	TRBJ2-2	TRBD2	CATSTRRLALRTGELFF	TGTGCCACCAGCACACGTAGACTAGCGTTACGCACCGGGGAGCTGTTTTTT
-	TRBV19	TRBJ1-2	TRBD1	CASSITGTGNYGYTF	TGTGCCAGTAGTATTACAGGGACAGGGAACTATGGCTACACCTTC
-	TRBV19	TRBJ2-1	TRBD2	CASTDLAGVNNEQFF	TGTGCCAGTACGGATCTAGCGGGGGTTAACAATGAGCAGTTCTTC
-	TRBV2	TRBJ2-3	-	CASSVLATDTQYF	TGTGCCAGCAGTGTGTTAGCTACAGATACGCAGTATTTT
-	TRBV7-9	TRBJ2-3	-	CASSLSQSTDTQYF	TGTGCCAGCAGCTTAAGTCAGAGCACAGATACGCAGTATTTT
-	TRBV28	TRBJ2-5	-	CASSLGGDGTQYF	TGTGCCAGCAGTCTGGGGGGTGATGGGACCCAGTACTTC
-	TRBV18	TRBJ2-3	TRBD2	CASSLTSGTDTQYF	TGTGCCAGCTCTCTAACTAGCGGCACAGATACGCAGTATTTT
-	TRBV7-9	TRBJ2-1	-	CASSLVAAYNEQFF	TGTGCCAGCAGCTTGGTAGCGGCATACAATGAGCAGTTCTTC
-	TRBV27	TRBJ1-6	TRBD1	CASSLSTGPSSYNSPLHF	TGTGCCAGCAGTTTATCGACAGGGCCGAGCTCCTATAATTCACCCCTCCACTTT
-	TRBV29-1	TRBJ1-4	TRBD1	CSVEIGGQGGEKLFF	TGCAGCGTTGAGATTGGGGGACAGGGAGGTGAAAAACTGTTTTTT
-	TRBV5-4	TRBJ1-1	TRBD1	CAGGRQGLNTEAFF	TGTGCAGGAGGGAGACAGGGATTGAACACTGAAGCTTTCTTT
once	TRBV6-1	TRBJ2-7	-	CASSEFGRPTYEQYF	TGTGCCAGCAGTGAATTCGGAAGGCCCACCTACGAGCAGTACTTC
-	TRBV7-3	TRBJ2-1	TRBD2	CASSQTSGREQFF	TGTGCCAGCAGCCAGACTAGCGGGAGGGAGCAGTTCTTC
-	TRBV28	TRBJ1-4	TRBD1	CASSLLPAGGAHNEKLFF	TGTGCCAGCAGTTTATTGCCGGCAGGGGGCGCCCATAATGAAAAACTGTTTTTT
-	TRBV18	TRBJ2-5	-	CASSPLEGQETQYF	TGTGCCAGCTCACCATTAGAGGGGCAAGAGACCCAGTACTTC
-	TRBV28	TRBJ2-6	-	CASSFGESFYSGANVLTF	TGTGCCAGCAGTTTCGGGGAGAGCTTTTACTCTGGGGCCAACGTCCTGACTTTC
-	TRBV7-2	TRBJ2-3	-	CASSQGRRGESTDTQYF	TGTGCCAGCAGCCAAGGACGAAGAGGCGAGAGCACAGATACGCAGTATTTT
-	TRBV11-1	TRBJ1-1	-	CASSRGAERAFF	TGTGCCAGCAGCCGAGGGGCCGAAAGAGCTTTCTTT
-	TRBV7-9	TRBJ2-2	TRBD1	CASSVGQGNTGELFF	TGTGCCAGCAGCGTGGGACAGGGGAACACCGGGGAGCTGTTTTTT
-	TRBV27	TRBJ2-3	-	CAKLNLTQYF	TGTGCCAAGTTAAATTTAACGCAGTATTTT
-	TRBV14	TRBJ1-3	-	CASSQGFFSGNTIYF	TGTGCCAGCAGTCAGGGGTTCTTCTCTGGAAACACCATATATTTT
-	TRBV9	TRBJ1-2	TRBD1	CASSTRDSSKNGYTF	TGTGCCAGCAGCACCAGGGACAGCTCTAAGAATGGCTACACCTTC
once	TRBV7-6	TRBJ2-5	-	CASRGGNQETQYF	TGTGCCAGCCGAGGGGGAAACCAAGAGACCCAGTACTTC
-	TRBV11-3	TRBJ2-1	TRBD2	CASSLVLSGSRSNYNEQFF	TGTGCCAGCAGCTTAGTTCTTAGCGGGAGCAGATCAAACTACAATGAGCAGTTCTTC
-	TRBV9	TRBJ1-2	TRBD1	CASGTGFNYGYTF	TGTGCCAGCGGGACAGGGTTTAACTATGGCTACACCTTC
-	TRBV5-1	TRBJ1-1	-	CASSHSSMNTEAFF	TGCGCCAGCAGCCACTCGTCGATGAACACTGAAGCTTTCTTT
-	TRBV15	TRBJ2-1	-	CATSRGVKRVSYNEQFF	TGTGCCACCAGCAGAGGGGTCAAGCGGGTTTCCTACAATGAGCAGTTCTTC